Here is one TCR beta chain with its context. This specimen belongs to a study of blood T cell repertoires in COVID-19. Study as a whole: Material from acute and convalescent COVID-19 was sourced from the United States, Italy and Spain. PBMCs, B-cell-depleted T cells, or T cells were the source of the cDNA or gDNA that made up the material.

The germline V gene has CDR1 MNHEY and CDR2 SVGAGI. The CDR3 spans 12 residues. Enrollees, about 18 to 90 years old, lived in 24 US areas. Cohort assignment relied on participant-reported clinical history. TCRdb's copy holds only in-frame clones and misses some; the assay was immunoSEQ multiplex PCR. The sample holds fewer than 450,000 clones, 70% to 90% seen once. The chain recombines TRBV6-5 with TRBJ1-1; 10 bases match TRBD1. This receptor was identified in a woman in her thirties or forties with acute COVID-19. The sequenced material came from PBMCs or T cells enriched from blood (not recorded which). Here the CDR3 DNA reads TGTGCGTCCGGGACAGGGGAAACTGAAGCTTTCTTT. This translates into CASGTGETEAFF.